This passage covers 28 T cell receptor beta chains from one sample sequenced in a study of OX40 agonist ivuxolimab in advanced cancers. The data were produced by immunoSEQ multiplex PCR, yet TCRdb's version contains in-frame clones alone and is incomplete. The sample carries tens of thousands of clones, 80% to 95% recorded once. Material: CD4+ or CD8+ T cells sorted from blood, obtained in a trial of the OX40 agonist ivuxolimab. The source is an adult with an advanced solid tumor such as melanoma, head and neck, liver or kidney cancer.

The chain links TRBV7-9 to TRBJ1-2; no firm D call. Germline V CDR1 and CDR2: SEHNR, FQNEAQ (reference sequence). Trimming stripped 0 bases from V and 10 bases from J, with 18 bases between. The CDR3 consists of 15 residues. The CDR3 region is CASSLAARMGLDYTF. The CDR3 region has the DNA TGTGCCAGCAGCTTAGCCGCCCGTATGGGCCTCGACTACACCTTC. The variable domain in full, with the rest retrieved from reference TRBV7-9 and TRBJ1-2, is DTGVSQNPRHKITKRGQNVTFRCDPISEHNRLYWYRQTLGQGPEFLTYFQNEAQLEKSRLLSDRFSAERPKGSFSTLEIQRTEQGDSAMYLCASSLAARMGLDYTFGSGTRLTVV.

This chain joins TRBV7-2 and TRBJ2-5; D not resolved. The CDR3 extends over 16 amino acids. Trimming pared 0 bases from V and 5 bases from J, leaving 16 bases between. Per the germline V gene, CDR1 is SGHTA and CDR2 is FQGNSA. The CDR3 reads CASSLALFVRRETQYF. CDR3 nucleotide sequence: TGTGCCAGCAGCTTAGCGCTGTTTGTTCGTCGGGAGACCCAGTACTTC.

The J gene is TRBJ2-3, the V gene TRBV5-5; 7 bases agree with TRBD2. Germline lookup yields CDR1 SGHKS and CDR2 YYEKEE (reference sequence). CDR3 length: 16 residues. The V gene end was trimmed by 0 bases and the J gene end by 4 bases; junction bases not matched to a gene: 8. CDR3: CASSLAFGGSADTQYF. The CDR3 DNA is TGTGCCAGCAGCTTGGCCTTCGGGGGGTCGGCAGATACGCAGTATTTT.

Here the CDR3 reads CASSPRQGDWSPLHF. DNA of the CDR3: TGTGCCAGCAGCCCAAGACAAGGAGATTGGTCACCCCTCCACTTT. The chain carries TRBV9 and TRBJ1-6; D gene unclear. The CDR3 contains 15 residues. Germline CDR1 is SGDLS and CDR2 is YYNGEE. Trimming cost V 4 bases and J 10 bases, with 18 bases left between them.

As to this clone: This specimen includes other DNA sequences encoding the same CDR3. The chain joins TRBV27 to TRBJ2-5; 7 bases map to TRBD2. J gave up 5 bases and V 3 bases, and 3 bases lay outside the gene matches. The germline CDR1 and CDR2 sequences are MNHEY and SMNVEV (reference sequence). The length of the CDR3 is 13 residues. The CDR3, as DNA: TGTGCCAGCAGTTTGGCCGGGAGGGAGACCCAGTACTTC. Amino acids: CASSLAGRETQYF.

The gene calls are TRBV19 and TRBJ1-5, with TRBD1 identical over 7 bases. Germline CDR1 and CDR2: LNHDA and SQIVND (reference sequence). CDR3 length: 12 amino acids. The J segment lost 9 bases and the V segment lost 6 bases, leaving 5 bases of the junction unmatched. The CDR3 loop reads CASSPDRAPQHF. CDR3 DNA sequence: TGTGCCAGTAGCCCCGACAGGGCGCCCCAGCATTTT.

The chain is built from TRBV15 and TRBJ2-3; weak D call: TRBD1 (6 bases). Germline V CDR1 and CDR2: LNHNV, YYDKDF (reference sequence). CDR3 length: 16 amino acids. Trimming shortened V by 7 bases and J by 2 bases, and 19 bases separated the two germline ends. The CDR3 coding sequence is TGTGCCACCACAGGGGACCTTCCGACCTCCACAGATACGCAGTATTTT. Translated, it gives CATTGDLPTSTDTQYF.

V and J are TRBV27 and TRBJ1-2; tentative D call: TRBD1 (5 bases). Looked up from germline, CDR1 is MNHEY and CDR2 is SMNVEV (reference sequence). Trimming shortened V by 2 bases and J by 2 bases, and 12 bases separated the two germline ends. CDR3 length: 15 residues. The CDR3 DNA follows: TGTGCCAGCAGTTTAATGGGGCAACCCAACTATGGCTACACCTTC. It specifies CASSLMGQPNYGYTF.

The chain couples TRBV9 to TRBJ1-3; 7 nucleotides agree with TRBD1. Trimming removed 3 bases from V and 4 bases from J; junction bases left unmatched: 16. Per the germline V gene, CDR1 is SGDLS and CDR2 is YYNGEE. The CDR3 loop spans 18 amino acids. In DNA, the CDR3 is TGTGCCAGCAGCGCTGAGGGTGTCTTGGGACAGCAAGGAAACACCATATATTTT. This gives the protein CASSAEGVLGQQGNTIYF.

The CDR3 DNA follows: TGTGCCAGCAGTGAAGACGGGCAGCCCCAGCATTTT. Protein product: CASSEDGQPQHF. This chain uses TRBV2 with TRBJ1-5, with D uncertain. This CDR3 has 12 amino acids. V was shortened by 1 base and J by 7 bases, with 5 bases between the two germline ends. The germline V gene encodes CDR1 SNHLY and CDR2 FYNNEI.

The chain couples TRBV11-3 to TRBJ2-3; 9 bases line up with TRBD1. This CDR3 is 15 amino acids long. Germline V CDR1 and CDR2: SGHNT, YENEEA. V gave up 6 bases and J gave up 4 bases; unmatched junction bases: 8. The CDR3 region is CASRHRDRDPDTQYF. CDR3 coding DNA: TGTGCCAGCAGGCACCGGGACAGGGATCCAGATACGCAGTATTTT.

The rearrangement joins TRBV19 to TRBJ1-5, with 7 bases aligning to TRBD1. Germline CDR1 and CDR2: LNHDA and SQIVND (reference sequence). The CDR3 totals 16 residues. V trimming: 3 bases; J trimming: 5 bases; junction bases outside the gene matches: 10. CDR3 in DNA: TGTGCCAGTAGTATGGCAACAGGGGTTTTGGATCAGCCCCAGCATTTT. This codes for CASSMATGVLDQPQHF.

CDR3 sequence: CASIPLSGGLRGTEAFF. In nucleotides, the CDR3 is TGTGCCAGCATCCCCCTCAGCGGGGGTTTGAGGGGCACTGAAGCTTTCTTT. J is TRBJ1-1 and V is TRBV7-8; the D gene is possibly TRBD1 (5 bases). Germline V gene lookup returns CDR1 SGHVS and CDR2 FQNEAQ. CDR3 size: 17 residues. Trimming shortened V by 7 bases and J by 4 bases, and 25 bases separated the two germline ends.

The rearrangement joins TRBV6-6 to TRBJ2-7; TRBD1 is a possible D gene (6 bases). V was clipped by 4 bases and J by 2 bases, with 12 bases between them. Germline V gene sequence: CDR1 MNHNY, CDR2 SVGAGI (reference sequence). There are 14 residues in the CDR3. CDR3 nucleotide sequence: TGTGCCAGCAGTTCCGGGACACCGCCCTACGAGCAGTACTTC. Translated: CASSSGTPPYEQYF.

The chain is built from TRBV7-2 and TRBJ2-7, with 13 bases that match TRBD2. V was pared by 7 bases and J by 0 bases, with 6 bases of the junction left unmatched. Germline CDR1 reads SGHTA; CDR2 reads FQGNSA. The CDR3 totals 16 residues. CDR3 nucleotides: TGTGCCAGCATCCCGGGACTAGCGGGGTTCTCCTACGAGCAGTACTTC. Translated, it gives CASIPGLAGFSYEQYF.

The rearrangement uses TRBV9 and TRBJ1-4, with 8 bases identical to TRBD1. The CDR3 is 15 amino acids. The trim removed 4 bases at V and 6 bases at J, leaving 8 bases unmatched. The germline V gene has CDR1 SGDLS and CDR2 YYNGEE. CDR3 region: CASSFQGAEDEKLFF. CDR3 DNA: TGTGCCAGCAGCTTCCAGGGGGCGGAAGATGAAAAACTGTTTTTT.

The gene calls are TRBV6-5 and TRBJ2-7; 7 nucleotides line up with TRBD1. Losses at the gene ends were 5 bases for V and 5 bases for J; bases not matched to a gene: 12. CDR1 MNHEY and CDR2 SVGAGI come from the germline V gene. The CDR3 extends over 15 amino acids. This CDR3 is CASSQTTGRLHEQYF. As DNA, the CDR3 is TGTGCCAGCAGTCAAACGACAGGGAGATTGCACGAGCAGTACTTC.

This chain joins TRBV9 and TRBJ2-5; D unclear. This CDR3 has 14 amino acids. V dropped 0 bases and J dropped 3 bases, with 9 bases sitting between them. Germline CDR1 is SGDLS and CDR2 is YYNGEE. The CDR3 spells CASSVGISKETQYF. The CDR3 DNA follows: TGTGCCAGCAGCGTAGGAATCAGCAAAGAGACCCAGTACTTC.

This clone came up a few times. The chain employs TRBV19 and TRBJ1-1, with a weak D call TRBD1 (5 bases). CDR1 LNHDA and CDR2 SQIVND come from the germline V gene (reference sequence). Trimming stripped 5 bases from V and 0 bases from J, with 7 bases between. This CDR3 region has 13 residues. The CDR3, as DNA: TGTGCCAGTAGTCGACAGATGAACACTGAAGCTTTCTTT. As protein: CASSRQMNTEAFF.

J is TRBJ1-1 and V is TRBV6-6; D remains unclear. Germline V gene lookup returns CDR1 MNHNY and CDR2 SVGAGI (reference sequence). This CDR3 contains 11 residues. The ends were cut back, 6 bases at V and 4 bases at J, with 6 bases in the middle. CDR3 protein: CASSPLTEAFF. CDR3 coding DNA: TGTGCCAGCAGCCCCCTCACTGAAGCTTTCTTT.

This chain links TRBV9 with TRBJ2-5; the D gene is possibly TRBD2 (6 bases). CDR1 is SGDLS, CDR2 YYNGEE, per germline. V was clipped by 3 bases and J by 9 bases, with 18 bases between them. CDR3 size: 14 residues. The CDR3 DNA follows: TGTGCCAGCAGCGGTGGGCGGGATCAGTGGGCCCAGTACTTC. This sequence encodes CASSGGRDQWAQYF.

This chain uses TRBV2 with TRBJ1-1, with D uncertain. Trimming removed 1 base from V and 7 bases from J, with 13 bases in between. The CDR3 runs to 14 residues. Per the germline V gene, CDR1 is SNHLY and CDR2 is FYNNEI. This CDR3 reads CASSEVGLVIEAFF. The CDR3 DNA sequence: TGTGCCAGCAGTGAAGTTGGCTTAGTAATTGAAGCTTTCTTT.

The gene calls are TRBV6-6 and TRBJ2-1; D is tentatively TRBD1 or TRBD2 (5 bases each). Germline CDR1 reads MNHNY; CDR2 reads SVGAGI (reference sequence). V was clipped by 2 bases and J by 7 bases, with 9 bases between them. The CDR3 is 13 amino acids. The CDR3 nucleotides are TGTGCCAGCAGTTACGAGGGGAAGAATGAGCAGTTCTTC. This translates into CASSYEGKNEQFF.

This clone was seen just once. This chain links TRBV5-4 with TRBJ2-1; a possible D gene is TRBD1 (5 bases). The CDR3 extends over 16 amino acids. Between the trimmed V and J ends, which lost 0 bases and 4 bases, there was a span of 14 bases. In germline, CDR1 is SGHNT, CDR2 YYREEE (reference sequence). DNA for the CDR3: TGTGCCAGCAGCTTGGGCGCGACAGCCTCGTACAATGAGCAGTTCTTC. This gives the protein CASSLGATASYNEQFF.

A few counts support this clone. This chain connects TRBV7-8 to TRBJ2-7; D is possibly TRBD1 (5 bases). Germline V gene data show CDR1 as SGHVS and CDR2 as FQNEAQ. The CDR3 has 15 amino acids. The V gene lost 9 bases and the J gene lost 5 bases, with 23 bases spanning the gap. The CDR3 coding sequence is TGTGCCAGTACAAACCTACCCAAGGGGAAAAACGAGCAGTACTTC. Protein product: CASTNLPKGKNEQYF. The full variable domain, completed using reference TRBV7-8 and TRBJ2-7, is GAGVSQSPRYKVAKRGQDVALRCDPISGHVSLFWYQQALGQGPEFLTYFQNEAQLDKSGLPSDRFFAERPEGSVSTLKIQRTQQEDSAVYLCASTNLPKGKNEQYFGPGTRLTVT.

The V gene is TRBV14, the J gene TRBJ2-1; D is possibly TRBD2 (5 bases). Trimming shortened V by 1 base and J by 9 bases, and 10 bases separated the two germline ends. CDR1 is SGHDN and CDR2 is FVKESK in the germline V gene. There are 13 residues in the CDR3. The DNA for the CDR3 is TGTGCCAGCAGCCAAGCGAGTGGGAGTGAGCAGTTCTTC. The encoded protein is CASSQASGSEQFF. Based on the CDR3 plus reference TRBV14 and TRBJ2-1, the full variable domain is EAGVTQFPSHSVIEKGQTVTLRCDPISGHDNLYWYRRVMGKEIKFLLHFVKESKQDESGMPNNRFLAERTGGTYSTLKVQPAELEDSGVYFCASSQASGSEQFFGPGTRLTVL.

This clone appeared a single time. This chain joins TRBV13 and TRBJ1-1; the D gene is possibly TRBD1 (6 bases). The CDR3 consists of 17 residues. CDR1 PRHDT and CDR2 FYEKMQ come from the germline V gene (reference sequence). V was trimmed by 5 bases and J by 5 bases, leaving 24 bases between them. CDR3 DNA: TGTGCCAGCAGCCGCTGGTTTGGCCGCGGAGGGGGGACTGAAGCTTTCTTT. Protein sequence: CASSRWFGRGGGTEAFF.

J is TRBJ2-2 and V is TRBV2, with 14 bases fitting TRBD2. From germline, CDR1 is SNHLY and CDR2 FYNNEI. The CDR3 runs 17 residues. V shed 7 bases and J 6 bases; nucleotides not matched to a gene: 10. The CDR3 reads CASKPGLAGVRAGELFF. CDR3 nucleotides: TGTGCCAGCAAACCGGGACTAGCGGGAGTTCGAGCCGGGGAGCTGTTTTTT. Full variable domain (rest looked up from reference TRBV2 and TRBJ2-2): EPEVTQTPSHQVTQMGQEVILRCVPISNHLYFYWYRQILGQKVEFLVSFYNNEISEKSEIFDDQFSVERPDGSNFTLKIRSTKLEDSAMYFCASKPGLAGVRAGELFFGEGSRLTVL.